This is a list of T cell receptor beta chains from one sample in a study of T cells in Graves' hyperthyroidism and ophthalmopathy. TCRdb redid the calling of the multiplex PCR reads with MiXCR, one entry per CDR3 protein. The data show over 250,000 distinct CDR3 sequences, 20% to 25% seen once. Sample: blood. The origin of the receptors is a man aged 35 to 55 with Graves' hyperthyroidism that later progressed to Graves' ophthalmopathy. Each CDR3 is given with its conserved first and last residue. D genes are given only for firm matches. The size of a clone is reported for some rows only, either as once, few or many, or as a class for expanded clones.

v_call: TRBV7-9; j_call: TRBJ2-5; clone_size: many; d_call: -; cdr3_aa: CASSLERELETQYF; cdr3_nt: TGTGCCAGCAGCTTAGAGAGAGAGCTGGAGACCCAGTACTTC
v_call: TRBV4-1; j_call: TRBJ2-4; clone_size: -; d_call: -; cdr3_aa: CASSQGISGTSLAKNIQYF; cdr3_nt: TGCGCCAGCAGCCAAGGGATTTCCGGGACTTCCCTAGCCAAAAACATTCAGTACTTC
v_call: TRBV9; j_call: TRBJ2-7; clone_size: many; d_call: -; cdr3_aa: CASSHRIDPENEQYF; cdr3_nt: TGTGCCAGCAGCCACCGGATCGACCCCGAAAACGAGCAGTACTTC
v_call: TRBV2; j_call: TRBJ2-5; clone_size: many; d_call: -; cdr3_aa: CASSGNRQGGETQYF; cdr3_nt: TGTGCCAGCAGTGGAAACCGACAGGGAGGAGAGACCCAGTACTTC
v_call: TRBV12-3/TRBV12-4; j_call: TRBJ2-4; clone_size: many; d_call: -; cdr3_aa: CASRALGTKNIQYF; cdr3_nt: TGTGCCAGCAGGGCCCTCGGGACCAAAAACATTCAGTACTTC
v_call: TRBV6-2/TRBV6-3; j_call: TRBJ2-7; clone_size: once; d_call: -; cdr3_aa: CASRLDGTYEQYF; cdr3_nt: TGTGCCAGCAGACTAGACGGGACCTACGAGCAGTACTTC
v_call: TRBV24-1; j_call: TRBJ2-2; clone_size: many; d_call: -; cdr3_aa: CATRQEGFTGELFF; cdr3_nt: TGTGCCACCAGACAGGAGGGCTTCACCGGGGAGCTGTTTTTT
v_call: TRBV19; j_call: TRBJ2-7; clone_size: many; d_call: -; cdr3_aa: CASSIAGHFSYEQYF; cdr3_nt: TGTGCCAGTAGTATAGCCGGGCACTTCTCCTACGAGCAGTACTTC
v_call: TRBV6-5; j_call: TRBJ2-6; clone_size: many; d_call: -; cdr3_aa: CASSSLLSGANVLTF; cdr3_nt: TGTGCCAGCAGTTCCCTGCTCTCTGGGGCCAACGTCCTGACTTTC
v_call: TRBV2; j_call: TRBJ1-1; clone_size: many; d_call: -; cdr3_aa: CASGNRDFTEAFF; cdr3_nt: TGTGCCAGCGGGAACAGGGACTTCACTGAAGCTTTCTTT
v_call: TRBV14; j_call: TRBJ1-3; clone_size: -; d_call: TRBD1; cdr3_aa: CASSAGTASYFSGNTIYF; cdr3_nt: TGTGCCAGCAGCGCCGGGACAGCGTCTTACTTCTCTGGAAACACCATATATTTT
v_call: TRBV10-3; j_call: TRBJ2-5; clone_size: many; d_call: -; cdr3_aa: CAISKTERGETQYF; cdr3_nt: TGTGCCATCAGTAAGACAGAACGGGGAGAGACCCAGTACTTC
v_call: TRBV28; j_call: TRBJ2-4; clone_size: once; d_call: TRBD1; cdr3_aa: CASSYPTGQGANIQYF; cdr3_nt: TGTGCCAGCAGTTACCCAACGGGACAGGGGGCAAACATTCAGTACTTC
v_call: TRBV7-9; j_call: TRBJ1-2; clone_size: many; d_call: TRBD1; cdr3_aa: CASSQTPGQSYGYTF; cdr3_nt: TGTGCCAGCAGCCAAACGCCGGGACAGAGCTATGGCTACACCTTC
v_call: TRBV18; j_call: TRBJ1-1; clone_size: many; d_call: -; cdr3_aa: CASSPPTPAGTEAFF; cdr3_nt: TGTGCCAGCTCACCCCCCACCCCAGCGGGGACTGAAGCTTTCTTT
v_call: TRBV14; j_call: TRBJ2-7; clone_size: many; d_call: TRBD2; cdr3_aa: CASSRGLAGVEQYF; cdr3_nt: TGTGCCAGCAGCCGGGGACTAGCGGGAGTCGAGCAGTACTTC
v_call: TRBV12-3/TRBV12-4; j_call: TRBJ2-2; clone_size: -; d_call: -; cdr3_aa: CASSLTGNTLTGELFF; cdr3_nt: TGTGCCAGCAGTCTAACAGGGAATACCCTCACCGGGGAGCTGTTTTTT
v_call: TRBV19; j_call: TRBJ2-5; clone_size: many; d_call: -; cdr3_aa: CASSSSASRETQYF; cdr3_nt: TGTGCCAGTAGTAGTTCGGCTAGTAGAGAGACCCAGTACTTC
v_call: TRBV20-1; j_call: TRBJ1-2; clone_size: many; d_call: -; cdr3_aa: CSARGTAGYTF; cdr3_nt: TGCAGTGCTAGAGGGACTGCAGGCTACACCTTC
v_call: TRBV27; j_call: TRBJ2-7; clone_size: -; d_call: TRBD2; cdr3_aa: CASSLSRGLAGANSYEQYF; cdr3_nt: TGTGCCAGCAGTTTATCCCGGGGACTAGCGGGAGCGAACTCCTACGAGCAGTACTTC
v_call: TRBV27; j_call: TRBJ1-2; clone_size: -; d_call: -; cdr3_aa: CASSYGHFNYDYTF; cdr3_nt: TGTGCCAGCAGTTACGGACATTTCAACTATGACTACACCTTC
v_call: TRBV6-1; j_call: TRBJ1-1; clone_size: many; d_call: TRBD1; cdr3_aa: CATMTGEAFF; cdr3_nt: TGTGCCACCATGACAGGGGAAGCTTTCTTT
v_call: TRBV12-3/TRBV12-4; j_call: TRBJ1-2; clone_size: -; d_call: -; cdr3_aa: CASSLGQSRGNGYTF; cdr3_nt: TGTGCCAGCAGTCTTGGACAGTCCCGGGGGAACGGCTACACCTTC
v_call: TRBV11-2; j_call: TRBJ2-2; clone_size: many; d_call: -; cdr3_aa: CASSFRGANTGELFF; cdr3_nt: TGTGCCAGCAGCTTCAGGGGCGCGAACACCGGGGAGCTGTTTTTT
v_call: TRBV29-1; j_call: TRBJ2-5; clone_size: -; d_call: TRBD1; cdr3_aa: CSVEDLGDRGQETQYF; cdr3_nt: TGCAGCGTTGAAGATCTGGGGGACAGGGGTCAAGAGACCCAGTACTTC